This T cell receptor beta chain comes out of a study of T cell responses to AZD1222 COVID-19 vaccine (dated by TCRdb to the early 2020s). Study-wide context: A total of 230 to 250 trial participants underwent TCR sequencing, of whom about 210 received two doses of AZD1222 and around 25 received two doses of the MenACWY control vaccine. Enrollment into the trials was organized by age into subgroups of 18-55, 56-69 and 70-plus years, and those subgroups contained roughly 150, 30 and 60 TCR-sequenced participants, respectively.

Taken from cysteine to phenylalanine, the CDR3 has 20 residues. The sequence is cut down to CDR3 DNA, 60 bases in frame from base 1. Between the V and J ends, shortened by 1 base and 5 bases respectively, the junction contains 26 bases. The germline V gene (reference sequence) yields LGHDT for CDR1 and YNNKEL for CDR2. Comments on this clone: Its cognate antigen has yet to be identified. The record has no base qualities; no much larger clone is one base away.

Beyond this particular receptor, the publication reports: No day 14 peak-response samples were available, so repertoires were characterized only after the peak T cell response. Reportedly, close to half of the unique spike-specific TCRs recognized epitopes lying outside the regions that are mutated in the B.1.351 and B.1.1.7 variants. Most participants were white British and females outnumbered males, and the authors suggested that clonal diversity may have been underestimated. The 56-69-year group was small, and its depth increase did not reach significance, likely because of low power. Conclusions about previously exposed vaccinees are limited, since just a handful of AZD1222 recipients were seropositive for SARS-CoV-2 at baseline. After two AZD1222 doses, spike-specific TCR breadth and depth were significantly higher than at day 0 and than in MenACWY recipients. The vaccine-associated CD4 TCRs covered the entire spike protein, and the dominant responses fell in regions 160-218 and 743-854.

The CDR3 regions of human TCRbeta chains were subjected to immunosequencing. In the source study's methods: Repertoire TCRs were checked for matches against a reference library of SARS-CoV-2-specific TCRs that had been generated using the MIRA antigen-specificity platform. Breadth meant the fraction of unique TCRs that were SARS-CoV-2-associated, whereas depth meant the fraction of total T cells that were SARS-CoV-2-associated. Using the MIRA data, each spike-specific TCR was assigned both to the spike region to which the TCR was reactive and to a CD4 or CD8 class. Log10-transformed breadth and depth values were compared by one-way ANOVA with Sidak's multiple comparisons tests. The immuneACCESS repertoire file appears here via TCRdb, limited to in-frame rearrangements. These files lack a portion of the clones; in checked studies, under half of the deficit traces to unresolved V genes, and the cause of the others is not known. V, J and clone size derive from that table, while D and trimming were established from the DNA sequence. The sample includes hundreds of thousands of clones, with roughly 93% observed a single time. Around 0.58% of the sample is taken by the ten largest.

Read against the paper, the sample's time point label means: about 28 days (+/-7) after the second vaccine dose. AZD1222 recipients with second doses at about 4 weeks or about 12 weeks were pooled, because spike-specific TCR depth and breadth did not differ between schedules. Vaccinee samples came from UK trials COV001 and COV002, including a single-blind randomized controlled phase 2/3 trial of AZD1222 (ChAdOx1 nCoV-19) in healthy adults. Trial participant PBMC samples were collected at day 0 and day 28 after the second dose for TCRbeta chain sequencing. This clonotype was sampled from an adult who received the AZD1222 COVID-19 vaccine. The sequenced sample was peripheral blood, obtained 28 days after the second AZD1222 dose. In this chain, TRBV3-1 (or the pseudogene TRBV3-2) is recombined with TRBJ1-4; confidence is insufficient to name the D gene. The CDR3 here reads CASSQAYPETRKSENEKLFF. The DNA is TGTGCCAGCAGCCAAGCCTACCCCGAGACAAGGAAATCGGAAAATGAAAAACTGTTTTTT.